Presented here are 27 T cell receptor beta chains from one specimen sequenced in a study of shared T cell receptors in the human thymus. This table comes from immunoSEQ multiplex PCR, and its TCRdb copy is limited to in-frame clones, with some not included. Seen here are about 380,000 clones, 95% observed once, and the top ten hold roughly 0.02%. Sequenced material: thymocytes. Source of these receptors: a human donor.

This clone was counted once. The V call is TRBV2, the J call TRBJ2-3, with 11 bases lining up with TRBD2. The CDR3 extends over 16 amino acids. J gave up 2 bases and V 8 bases, and 9 bases lay outside the gene matches. CDR1 and CDR2 from the germline V gene are SNHLY and FYNNEI. The CDR3, as DNA: TGTGCCAGCCTTAGACTAGCGGGACCCTCCACAGATACGCAGTATTTT. Translating it yields CASLRLAGPSTDTQYF. Full variable domain (rest looked up from reference TRBV2 and TRBJ2-3): EPEVTQTPSHQVTQMGQEVILRCVPISNHLYFYWYRQILGQKVEFLVSFYNNEISEKSEIFDDQFSVERPDGSNFTLKIRSTKLEDSAMYFCASLRLAGPSTDTQYFGPGTRLTVL.

This chain links TRBV30 with TRBJ2-7; D call uncertain. Between the trimmed V and J ends, which lost 1 base and 3 bases, there was a span of 10 bases. Germline CDR1 and CDR2: GTSNPN and SVGIG (reference sequence). The CDR3 runs to 13 residues. As DNA, the CDR3 is TGTGCCTGGAGTGACCCCGGAAGCTACGAGCAGTACTTC. Amino acid sequence: CAWSDPGSYEQYF.

V gene TRBV27 combines with J gene TRBJ2-3; D not certain. The length of the CDR3 is 16 residues. The V and J ends lost 5 bases and 1 base respectively, with 16 bases between them. Per germline, CDR1 MNHEY and CDR2 SMNVEV (reference sequence). The CDR3: CASSLPESCGTDTQYF. CDR3 coding DNA: TGTGCCAGCAGTCTGCCGGAGAGTTGTGGCACAGATACGCAGTATTTT.

This rearrangement joins TRBV7-8 to TRBJ2-7; a possible D gene is TRBD2 (6 bases). Trimming cost V 4 bases and J 4 bases, with 17 bases left between them. Germline loops: CDR1 SGHVS, CDR2 FQNEAQ. The CDR3 has 15 residues. The CDR3 bases are TGTGCCAGCAGCTCTCGGGGTGGAGGGGATTACGAGCAGTACTTC. Its translation: CASSSRGGGDYEQYF. Variable domain in full (rest from reference TRBV7-8 and TRBJ2-7): GAGVSQSPRYKVAKRGQDVALRCDPISGHVSLFWYQQALGQGPEFLTYFQNEAQLDKSGLPSDRFFAERPEGSVSTLKIQRTQQEDSAVYLCASSSRGGGDYEQYFGPGTRLTVT.

The chain is built from TRBV19 and TRBJ2-1, with a weak D call TRBD2 (5 bases). The CDR3 contains 16 residues. Trimming cost V 11 bases and J 0 bases, with 20 bases left between them. CDR1 is LNHDA and CDR2 is SQIVND in the germline V gene (reference sequence). The CDR3 spells CASTGCSESSYNEQFF. The CDR3 bases are TGTGCCTCCACGGGGTGTTCGGAAAGCTCCTACAATGAGCAGTTCTTC.

About this clone: At the DNA level, this CDR3 is encoded by other sequences in the same sample as well. This chain joins TRBV9 and TRBJ2-2; no clear D. V lost 0 bases and J lost 2, with 5 bases in between. CDR1 SGDLS and CDR2 YYNGEE come from the germline V gene. CDR3 length: 14 amino acids. Written as DNA, the CDR3 is TGTGCCAGCAGCGTAGTCGGAAACACCGGGGAGCTGTTTTTT. Translation: CASSVVGNTGELFF.

The rearrangement uses TRBV7-2 and TRBJ2-3; possibly TRBD1 or TRBD2 for D (5 bases each). The germline CDR1 and CDR2 sequences are SGHTA and FQGNSA. Trimming stripped 3 bases from V and 5 bases from J, with 9 bases between. The CDR3 loop spans 13 amino acids. The CDR3 DNA follows: TGTGCCAGCAGCTTGGTGGGACGAGATACGCAGTATTTT. The encoded protein is CASSLVGRDTQYF. Full variable domain (remainder filled in from reference TRBV7-2 and TRBJ2-3): GAGVSQSPSNKVTEKGKDVELRCDPISGHTALYWYRQSLGQGLEFLIYFQGNSAPDKSGLPSDRFSAERTGGSVSTLTIQRTQQEDSAVYLCASSLVGRDTQYFGPGTRLTVL.

V gene TRBV18 combines with J gene TRBJ2-7; D gene uncertain. Trimming removed 2 bases at V and 6 bases at J, with 17 bases between. Germline V gives CDR1 KGHSH, CDR2 LQKENI. The CDR3 runs 15 residues. The CDR3 bases are TGTGCCAGCTCACCATCCCCGGGCGGTCGTAGCGAGCAGTACTTC. Translated, it gives CASSPSPGGRSEQYF.

The chain uses TRBV27 and TRBJ2-7; D is possibly TRBD1 (5 bases). V was cut by 11 bases and J by 2 bases, with 13 bases left in between. This CDR3 has 12 amino acids. CDR1 MNHEY and CDR2 SMNVEV come from the germline V gene (reference sequence). CDR3 in amino acids: CASGRAPYEQYF. The CDR3 nucleotides read TGTGCCTCCGGCAGGGCGCCCTACGAGCAGTACTTC.

The chain joins TRBV4-2 to TRBJ2-1; D is unresolved. The CDR3 sequence is 17 residues long. Trimming shortened V by 3 bases and J by 6 bases, and 21 bases separated the two germline ends. Germline assignment: CDR1 LGHNA and CDR2 YNFKEQ. The CDR3 nucleotides are TGTGCCAGCAGCCAGGCTACCGACTCCCCTAGTGTCAATGAGCAGTTCTTC. Protein: CASSQATDSPSVNEQFF.

The V gene is TRBV7-8, the J gene TRBJ2-2, with 8 bases aligning to TRBD2. This CDR3 has 16 amino acids. The trim removed 1 base at V and 6 bases at J, leaving 7 bases unmatched. Germline V gives CDR1 SGHVS, CDR2 FQNEAQ. The DNA of the CDR3 is TGTGCCAGCAGCTTAGTAGGGACTAGGCGTTCCGGGGAGCTGTTTTTT. This sequence encodes CASSLVGTRRSGELFF.

The chain combines TRBV28 with TRBJ2-7; 9 nucleotides match TRBD2. This CDR3 contains 14 residues. The germline gives CDR1 MDHEN, CDR2 SYDVKM. V was pared by 7 bases and J by 5 bases, with 9 bases of the junction left unmatched. CDR3 loop: CASTKGLAVHEQYF. CDR3 coding DNA: TGTGCCAGCACAAAGGGACTAGCTGTCCACGAGCAGTACTTC.

This chain links TRBV4-2 with TRBJ2-1; D is unresolved. The germline CDR1 and CDR2 sequences are LGHNA and YNFKEQ. The CDR3 runs 17 residues. The V gene lost 0 bases and the J gene lost 2 bases, with 14 bases spanning the gap. The CDR3 loop reads CASSQEPFGPPYNEQFF. In DNA, the CDR3 is TGTGCCAGCAGCCAAGAACCCTTCGGCCCCCCCTACAATGAGCAGTTCTTC.

This clone was counted a few times. The chain joins TRBV6-1 to TRBJ1-5, with D perhaps matching TRBD1 (5 bases). V shed 7 bases and J shed 5 bases, with 15 bases lying between them. The CDR3 runs to 14 residues. CDR1 and CDR2 (germline): MNHNS, SASEGT. CDR3 loop: CASTWGDQYQPQHF. The CDR3 region has the DNA TGTGCCAGCACCTGGGGGGACCAATATCAGCCCCAGCATTTT.

This chain uses TRBV6-6 with TRBJ2-5; TRBD2 aligns across 11 bases. With V trimmed by 6 bases and J by 5 bases, 8 bases remained unmatched. The V gene's germline CDR1 is MNHNY and CDR2 SVGAGI (reference sequence). This CDR3 comprises 15 residues. The CDR3 DNA reads as TGTGCCAGCAGGAAGACTAGCGGGATGGTGGAGACCCAGTACTTC. Amino acid sequence: CASRKTSGMVETQYF.

CDR3 region: CSARDLSEQYF. The CDR3 DNA sequence: TGCAGTGCTAGAGATCTCTCCGAGCAGTACTTC. The chain employs TRBV20-1 and TRBJ2-7; D is uncertain. The CDR3 is 11 amino acids. Germline loops: CDR1 DFQATT, CDR2 SNEGSKA (reference sequence). Trimming pared 0 bases from V and 6 bases from J, leaving 6 bases between.

A note on this clone: An end of the junction does not agree with germline; a read error may underlie this. The rearrangement links TRBV6-6 to TRBJ2-7; TRBD1 is a possible D gene (7 bases). CDR1 MNHNY and CDR2 SVGAGI come from the germline V gene (reference sequence). This CDR3 has 16 residues. CDR3 nucleotides: TGTGCCAGCAGTAACTCGAACAGGGGAGGATCCTACGAGCAGTACTTC. As protein: CASSNSNRGGSYEQYF.

V gene TRBV6-5 combines with J gene TRBJ2-1; 8 nucleotides match TRBD2. Trimming cost V 5 bases and J 6 bases; bases outside gene matches: 9. This CDR3 is 15 amino acids long. Germline V gene lookup returns CDR1 MNHEY and CDR2 SVGAGI. CDR3 residues: CASSTESGSINEQFF. In DNA form, the CDR3 reads TGTGCCAGCAGTACCGAGAGCGGGAGTATCAATGAGCAGTTCTTC.

The chain recombines TRBV6-1 with TRBJ1-5; tentatively, D is TRBD1 (5 bases). Trimming took 4 bases from V and 6 from J, leaving 13 bases between them. CDR1 is MNHNS and CDR2 is SASEGT in the germline V gene. CDR3 length: 14 amino acids. As DNA, the CDR3 is TGTGCCAGCAGTGGGCTGTCAGGGTTTCAGCCCCAGCATTTT. It is translated as CASSGLSGFQPQHF.

The chain is built from TRBV6-1 and TRBJ2-1; a possible D gene is TRBD2 (5 bases). Per germline, CDR1 MNHNS and CDR2 SASEGT. Trimming left V 6 bases short and J 9 bases short, with 18 bases between. CDR3 length equals 14 residues. CDR3 bases: TGTGCCAGCAGCTATGAGGGAGCTGGTGTTGAGCAGTTCTTC. Protein: CASSYEGAGVEQFF.

The chain uses TRBV30 and TRBJ2-6; possible D gene TRBD1, 5 bases. This CDR3 region has 18 residues. Germline-derived CDR1 and CDR2 are GTSNPN and SVGIG (reference sequence). Trimming cost V 1 base and J 2 bases, with 18 bases left between them. The CDR3 sequence: CAWSANKDFRAGANVLTF. CDR3 nucleotides: TGTGCCTGGAGTGCAAACAAAGACTTCAGGGCTGGGGCCAACGTCCTGACTTTC. Supplemented by reference TRBV30 and TRBJ2-6, the full variable domain reads SQTIHQWPATLVQPVGSPLSLECTVEGTSNPNLYWYRQAAGRGLQLLFYSVGIGQISSEVPQNLSASRPQDRQFILSSKKLLLSDSGFYLCAWSANKDFRAGANVLTFGAGSRLTVL.

This clone has only a few counts. The chain carries TRBV9 and TRBJ2-1; 11 positions match TRBD2. CDR1 SGDLS and CDR2 YYNGEE come from the germline V gene. J lost 6 bases, V lost 7 bases, and 12 bases had no gene match. The CDR3 consists of 16 residues. CDR3 bases: TGTGCCAGCGGACCTCAGGGGCTAGCGGGAGGCAATGAGCAGTTCTTC. Protein sequence: CASGPQGLAGGNEQFF. Full variable domain (outside the CDR3, taken from reference TRBV9 and TRBJ2-1): DSGVTQTPKHLITATGQRVTLRCSPRSGDLSVYWYQQSLDQGLQFLIQYYNGEERAKGNILERFSAQQFPDLHSELNLSSLELGDSALYFCASGPQGLAGGNEQFFGPGTRLTVL.

V is TRBV4-2 and J is TRBJ1-2; maybe TRBD1 (6 bases). V was trimmed by 1 base and J by 4 bases, leaving 16 bases between them. The length of the CDR3 is 16 residues. Germline CDR1 LGHNA, CDR2 YNFKEQ. The CDR3 sequence is CASSQAARGDFYGYTF. The CDR3 DNA is TGTGCCAGCAGCCAAGCAGCAAGGGGGGATTTCTATGGCTACACCTTC.

The chain uses TRBV5-4 and TRBJ2-2; D possibly corresponds to TRBD1 (6 bases). The CDR3 spans 16 residues. V lost 4 bases and J lost 7, with 20 bases in between. From germline, CDR1 is SGHNT and CDR2 YYREEE (reference sequence). CDR3 region: CASSQPQTGSGGELFF. In DNA, the CDR3 is TGTGCCAGCAGCCAACCCCAAACAGGGTCTGGCGGGGAGCTGTTTTTT. Looking up the rest from reference TRBV5-4 and TRBJ2-2 gives the full variable domain: ETGVTQSPTHLIKTRGQQVTLRCSSQSGHNTVSWYQQALGQGPQFIFQYYREEENGRGNFPPRFSGLQFPNYSSELNVNALELDDSALYLCASSQPQTGSGGELFFGEGSRLTVL.

The rearrangement uses TRBV6-1 and TRBJ1-1; D is unresolved. Germline CDR1 and CDR2: MNHNS and SASEGT. Deletions cut 8 bases from V and 5 bases from J, with 15 bases between. CDR3 length: 13 residues. CDR3 sequence: CASGPQRGTEAFF. The CDR3 DNA is TGTGCCAGCGGACCTCAGCGCGGGACTGAAGCTTTCTTT.

The chain uses TRBV28 and TRBJ2-6; unclear D gene. This CDR3 is 15 amino acids long. The germline V gene has CDR1 MDHEN and CDR2 SYDVKM. Trimming cost V 7 bases and J 4 bases, with 14 bases left between them. DNA for the CDR3: TGTGCCAGCACTCTGGGGTTAGGAGGGGCCAACGTCCTGACTTTC. It translates to CASTLGLGGANVLTF.

This clone was counted a single time. The rearrangement links TRBV7-3 to TRBJ2-3, with TRBD2 matching 11 bases. Per the germline V gene, CDR1 is SGHTA and CDR2 is FQGTGA. There are 18 residues in the CDR3. Losses at the gene ends were 5 bases for V and 9 bases for J; bases not matched to a gene: 19. The chain's CDR3 is CASSLRTSGSLVIRTQYF. DNA for the CDR3: TGTGCCAGCAGCCTCAGGACTAGCGGGTCCCTAGTGATCCGAACGCAGTATTTT.